This T cell receptor (beta chain) came from a study of blood T cell repertoires in COVID-19. Germline values: CDR1 SGHRS, CDR2 YFSETQ. The V gene end was trimmed by 4 bases and the J gene end by 8 bases; junction bases not matched to a gene: 11. CDR3 size: 14 residues. Here immunoSEQ multiplex PCR was the method, and the copy in TCRdb shows in-frame clones only, minus some. Of 200,000 to 250,000 clones listed, approximately 86% were seen once; the top ten hold 4.9%. This TCR derives from an elderly woman with active or convalescent COVID-19. The J gene is TRBJ1-2, the V gene TRBV5-1, with 7 bases identical to TRBD1. Sequences were obtained from peripheral blood. The CDR3 sequence: CASSPPTGLDGYTF. CDR3 DNA: TGCGCCAGCAGCCCTCCGACAGGGTTGGACGGCTACACCTTC.